This is a list of T cell receptor beta chains from one sample in a study of patients and donors after allogeneic stem cell transplantation. Using its own MiXCR run on the RT-PCR reads, TCRdb lists one record per CDR3 protein. The data show roughly 880,000 distinct CDR3 sequences, with roughly 17% seen just once and roughly 6% held by the top ten. Sequencing was done on a sample of blood, either unsorted or a sorted T cell fraction (not recorded which). The receptors originated from a human donor who was either an allogeneic HSCT recipient or a stem cell or donor lymphocyte infusion donor (not recorded which). It is not recorded whose cells these are; they may come from a transplant donor. CDR3s include the opening cysteine and the closing phenylalanine or tryptophan. D genes are given only for firm matches. The size field is filled for only some rows; it gives once, few, many or a size class.

d_call	v_call	j_call	clone_size	cdr3_aa	cdr3_nt
-	TRBV20-1	TRBJ2-3	-	CSARDTQGGPDTQYF	TGCAGTGCTAGAGATACCCAGGGTGGCCCAGATACGCAGTATTTT
TRBD1	TRBV29-1	TRBJ1-2	many	CSVENHRLEQGASGYTF	TGCAGCGTTGAGAACCACCGCCTAGAACAGGGGGCCAGTGGCTACACCTTC
TRBD1	TRBV20-1	TRBJ2-7	few	CSAPGTGAFEQYF	TGCAGTGCCCCCGGGACAGGGGCGTTCGAGCAGTACTTC
TRBD1	TRBV9	TRBJ2-1	-	CASSAPLQGAPGNEQFF	TGTGCCAGCAGCGCCCCTTTACAGGGGGCGCCTGGCAATGAGCAGTTCTTC
-	TRBV5-1	TRBJ2-1	-	CASSLRPAGYNEQFF	TGCGCCAGCAGCTTGCGTCCGGCTGGCTACAATGAGCAGTTCTTC
-	TRBV20-1	TRBJ2-5	-	CSASRTVGGPGETQYF	TGCAGTGCTAGTAGGACAGTGGGAGGGCCCGGGGAGACCCAGTACTTC
-	TRBV10-3	TRBJ2-5	-	CAIRRDPKETQYF	TGTGCCATCCGCCGGGACCCCAAAGAGACCCAGTACTTC
-	TRBV5-8	TRBJ2-1	few	CASMRGEGHNEQFF	TGTGCCAGCATGAGGGGGGAGGGCCACAATGAGCAGTTCTTC
TRBD1	TRBV24-1	TRBJ2-7	-	CATSERTGDPNEQYF	TGTGCCACCAGTGAACGGACAGGGGACCCCAACGAGCAGTACTTC
-	TRBV20-1	TRBJ2-1	few	CSARAPGGDEQFF	TGCAGTGCTAGAGCGCCCGGGGGCGATGAGCAGTTCTTC
-	TRBV19	TRBJ1-5	-	CAADRGGNSNQPQHF	TGTGCCGCCGACCGGGGAGGCAATAGCAATCAGCCCCAGCATTTT
TRBD1	TRBV20-1	TRBJ2-1	-	CSARVRHDRGRDNEQFF	TGCAGTGCTAGAGTCCGGCACGACAGGGGGAGAGACAATGAGCAGTTCTTC
-	TRBV15	TRBJ2-2	-	CATSRGIDRNTGELFF	TGTGCCACCAGCAGAGGCATAGACAGGAACACCGGGGAGCTGTTTTTT
-	TRBV5-1	TRBJ2-3	few	CASSPGLTYTDTQYF	TGCGCCAGCAGCCCCGGACTAACCTACACAGATACGCAGTATTTT
-	TRBV10-3	TRBJ1-1	-	CAISGPGPMNTEAFF	TGTGCCATCAGTGGCCCGGGACCTATGAACACTGAAGCTTTCTTT
-	TRBV4-2	TRBJ1-5	-	CASSQVVTGSNQPQHF	TGTGCCAGCAGCCAAGTGGTAACAGGGAGCAATCAGCCCCAGCATTTT
TRBD1	TRBV20-1	TRBJ2-5	-	CSAHVMGQETQYF	TGCAGTGCCCACGTAATGGGACAGGAGACCCAGTACTTC
TRBD1	TRBV12-3/TRBV12-4	TRBJ1-3	many	CASENRGGNTIYF	TGTGCCAGCGAAAACAGGGGGGGAAACACCATATATTTT
-	TRBV9	TRBJ1-3	few	CASSARGFDGRSSGNTIYF	TGTGCCAGCAGCGCACGTGGTTTCGATGGAAGATCCTCTGGAAACACCATATATTTT
TRBD1	TRBV4-2	TRBJ2-3	-	CASSQDITRTGGLDTQYF	TGTGCCAGCAGCCAAGATATAACGCGGACAGGGGGACTCGATACGCAGTATTTT
TRBD1	TRBV27	TRBJ2-3	-	CASSSPLRQGDFDTQYF	TGTGCCAGCAGTTCCCCGCTTCGACAGGGTGATTTCGATACGCAGTATTTT
-	TRBV27	TRBJ1-1	few	CASSLGGGFNTEAFF	TGTGCCAGCAGTTTAGGTGGGGGATTCAACACTGAAGCTTTCTTT
TRBD1	TRBV6-5	TRBJ2-5	-	CASSSTGGLKTQYF	TGTGCCAGCAGTTCGACAGGGGGCCTAAAGACCCAGTACTTC
TRBD1	TRBV18	TRBJ1-6	-	CASSPWSPGQGAGSYNSPLHF	TGTGCCAGCTCACCATGGTCACCGGGACAGGGGGCAGGTTCCTATAATTCACCCCTCCACTTT
-	TRBV9	TRBJ1-6	-	CASSVDGGLNSPLHF	TGTGCCAGCAGCGTAGACGGCGGACTTAATTCACCCCTCCACTTT
TRBD1	TRBV12-3/TRBV12-4	TRBJ1-5	-	CASSMDRDLGQPQHF	TGTGCCAGCAGTATGGACAGGGATTTAGGACAGCCCCAGCATTTT
-	TRBV20-1	TRBJ2-3	-	CSAPRRGIPDTQYF	TGCAGTGCTCCCCGGCGAGGGATCCCAGATACGCAGTATTTT
-	TRBV12-5	TRBJ1-4	-	CASGDGLNEKLFF	TGTGCTAGCGGGGACGGATTAAATGAAAAACTGTTTTTT